The 4 T cell receptor beta chains below were found in one sample sequenced in a study of cytomegalovirus exposure and HLA in healthy donors. The primer mix had 60 Vbeta and 13 Jbeta primers. The table came from immunoSEQ multiplex PCR; TCRdb's copy has only in-frame clones and leaves some out. Here the sample spans about 86,000 clones, just over 70% being singletons. The sequencing sample was made of PBMCs. Every receptor here comes from a man in his 60s in good health and CMV-seronegative.

This clone was observed a single time. V gene TRBV6-5 combines with J gene TRBJ1-1; D gene unclear. The CDR3 loop spans 14 amino acids. Trimming cost V 0 bases and J 2 bases, with 7 bases left between them. Germline CDR1 reads MNHEY; CDR2 reads SVGAGI. The CDR3 loop is CASSYSAANTEAFF. The CDR3 DNA follows: TGTGCCAGCAGTTACTCCGCGGCTAACACTGAAGCTTTCTTT.

This chain uses TRBV5-1 with TRBJ2-1, with 7 positions matching TRBD1. Looked up from germline, CDR1 is SGHRS and CDR2 is YFSETQ. With V trimmed by 0 bases and J by 9 bases, 9 bases remained unmatched. The CDR3 spans 15 residues. The chain's CDR3 is CASSLGQGRGSEQFF. CDR3 in DNA: TGCGCCAGCAGCTTGGGACAGGGAAGGGGAAGTGAGCAGTTCTTC. Variable domain in full (rest from reference TRBV5-1 and TRBJ2-1): KAGVTQTPRYLIKTRGQQVTLSCSPISGHRSVSWYQQTPGQGLQFLFEYFSETQRNKGNFPGRFSGRQFSNSRSEMNVSTLELGDSALYLCASSLGQGRGSEQFFGPGTRLTVL.

The table lists this clone with a few counts. This rearrangement joins TRBV6-1 to TRBJ2-1, with D tentatively TRBD1 (7 bases). CDR3 length equals 15 residues. V shed 2 bases and J shed 2 bases, with 10 bases lying between them. Per germline, CDR1 MNHNS and CDR2 SASEGT. CDR3: CASSEPGGTYNEQFF. In nucleotides, the CDR3 is TGTGCCAGCAGTGAACCAGGGGGGACCTACAATGAGCAGTTCTTC.

This clone was counted between two and nine times. The CDR3 DNA reads TGTGCCAGCAGCTTAGGGAGATTTGAAAAACTGTTTTTT. Its translation is CASSLGRFEKLFF. The genes are TRBV7-9 and TRBJ1-4; D unresolved. CDR3 length equals 13 residues. Germline CDR1 reads SEHNR; CDR2 reads FQNEAQ (reference sequence). V lost 1 base to trimming and J lost 7 bases, with 7 bases between them.